This T cell receptor (beta chain) was profiled in a study of blood T cell repertoires in COVID-19. Study-level information: Samples of COVID-19 (acute and convalescent) were obtained from the United States, Italy and Spain.

Sequencing was performed with immunoSEQ multiplex PCR; in TCRdb, only in-frame clones are kept and a portion is missing. This table holds 350,000 to 450,000 clones, 70% to 90% found once. Germline CDR1 reads LGHDT; CDR2 reads YNNKEL (reference sequence). Trimming left V 3 bases short and J 0 bases short, with 9 bases between. The CDR3 has 15 amino acids. The TCR comes from a woman between 55 and 75 years old with COVID-19, enrolled during active disease. Sequencing was done on a sample of peripheral blood. The V call is TRBV3-1 (or the pseudogene TRBV3-2), the J call TRBJ1-5; D remains unclear. The CDR3 region is CASSQEGLSNQPQHF. The CDR3, as DNA: TGTGCCAGCAGCCAGGAGGGTCTTAGCAATCAGCCCCAGCATTTT.